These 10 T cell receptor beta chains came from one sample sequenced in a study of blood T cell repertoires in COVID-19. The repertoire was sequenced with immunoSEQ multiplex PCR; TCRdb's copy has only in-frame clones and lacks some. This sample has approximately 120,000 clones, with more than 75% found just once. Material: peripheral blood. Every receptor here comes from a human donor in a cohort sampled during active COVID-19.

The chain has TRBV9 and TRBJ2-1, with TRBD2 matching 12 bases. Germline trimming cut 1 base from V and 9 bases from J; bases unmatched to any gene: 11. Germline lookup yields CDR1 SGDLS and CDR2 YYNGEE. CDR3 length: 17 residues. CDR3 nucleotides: TGTGCCAGCAGCGTACAGTCTAGCGGGAGGGCCTCAGGTGAGCAGTTCTTC. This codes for CASSVQSSGRASGEQFF.

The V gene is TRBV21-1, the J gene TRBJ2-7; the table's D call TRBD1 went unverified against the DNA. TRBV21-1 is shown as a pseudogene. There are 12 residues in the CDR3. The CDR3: CASCDRVYEQYF. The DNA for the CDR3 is TGTGCCAGCTGCGACAGGGTTTACGAGCAGTACTTC.

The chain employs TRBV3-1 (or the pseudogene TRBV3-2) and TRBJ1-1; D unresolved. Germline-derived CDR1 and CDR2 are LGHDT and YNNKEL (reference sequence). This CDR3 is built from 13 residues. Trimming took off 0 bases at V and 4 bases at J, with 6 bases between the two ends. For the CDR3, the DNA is TGTGCCAGCAGCCAAGATCCCCGCACTGAAGCTTTCTTT. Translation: CASSQDPRTEAFF.

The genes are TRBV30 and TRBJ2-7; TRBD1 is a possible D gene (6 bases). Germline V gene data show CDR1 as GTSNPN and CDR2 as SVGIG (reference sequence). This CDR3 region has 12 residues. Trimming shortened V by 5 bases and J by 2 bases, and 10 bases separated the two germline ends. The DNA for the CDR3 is TGTGCCTGGGGACAGAGCGCCTACGAGCAGTACTTC. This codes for CAWGQSAYEQYF.

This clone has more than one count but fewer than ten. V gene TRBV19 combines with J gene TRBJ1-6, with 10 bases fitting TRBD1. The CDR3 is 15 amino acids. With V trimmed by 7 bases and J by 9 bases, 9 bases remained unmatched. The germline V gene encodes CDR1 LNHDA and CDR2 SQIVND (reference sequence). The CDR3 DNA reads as TGTGCCAGTAATAAGGACAGGGGGTTGGCTTCACCCCTCCACTTT. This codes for CASNKDRGLASPLHF.

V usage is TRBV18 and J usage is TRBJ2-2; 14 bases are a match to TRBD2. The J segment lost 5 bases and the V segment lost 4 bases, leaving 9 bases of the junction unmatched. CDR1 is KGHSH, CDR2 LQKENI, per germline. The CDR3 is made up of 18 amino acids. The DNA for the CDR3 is TGTGCCAGCTCACGGGGACTAGCGGGAGTGTGGAGTACCGGGGAGCTGTTTTTT. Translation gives CASSRGLAGVWSTGELFF.

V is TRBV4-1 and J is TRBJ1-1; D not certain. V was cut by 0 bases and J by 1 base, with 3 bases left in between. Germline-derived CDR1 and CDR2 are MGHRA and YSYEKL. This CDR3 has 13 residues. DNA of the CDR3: TGCGCCAGCAGCCAAGATCGGAACACTGAAGCTTTCTTT. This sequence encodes CASSQDRNTEAFF.

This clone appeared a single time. DNA for the CDR3: TGTGCCAGCAGCGCACGGGGGCTAGCGGGAGTATTGCTTAACACCGGGGAGCTGTTTTTT. Protein: CASSARGLAGVLLNTGELFF. The genes are TRBV9 and TRBJ2-2; 10 bases align to TRBD2. Germline V gives CDR1 SGDLS, CDR2 YYNGEE. V trimming: 3 bases; J trimming: 2 bases; junction bases outside the gene matches: 16. The CDR3 length is 20 residues. The full variable domain, rest sourced from reference TRBV9 and TRBJ2-2, is DSGVTQTPKHLITATGQRVTLRCSPRSGDLSVYWYQQSLDQGLQFLIQYYNGEERAKGNILERFSAQQFPDLHSELNLSSLELGDSALYFCASSARGLAGVLLNTGELFFGEGSRLTVL.

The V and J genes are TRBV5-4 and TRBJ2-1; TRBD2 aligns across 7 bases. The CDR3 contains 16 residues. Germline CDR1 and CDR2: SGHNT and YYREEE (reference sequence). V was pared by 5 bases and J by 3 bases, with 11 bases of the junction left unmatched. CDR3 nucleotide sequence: TGTGCCAGCAGTCTCCCGTCGGGGGGATACTACAATGAGCAGTTCTTC. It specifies CASSLPSGGYYNEQFF.

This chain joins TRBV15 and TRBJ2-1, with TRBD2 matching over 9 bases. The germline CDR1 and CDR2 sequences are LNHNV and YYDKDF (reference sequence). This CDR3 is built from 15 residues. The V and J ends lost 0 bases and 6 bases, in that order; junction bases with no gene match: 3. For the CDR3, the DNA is TGTGCCACCAGCAGAGATGCTAGCGGGGCCAATGAGCAGTTCTTC. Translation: CATSRDASGANEQFF.